One sample yielded the 22 T cell receptor beta chains listed below, sequenced in a study of patients and donors after allogeneic stem cell transplantation. Each CDR3 protein gets one entry after TCRdb re-called the RT-PCR reads with MiXCR. The sample holds about a million distinct CDR3 sequences; under 20% are singletons and the top ten take roughly 6%. Sequencing was performed on blood, either unsorted or a sorted T cell fraction (not recorded which). These receptors originate from a human donor who was either an allogeneic HSCT recipient or a stem cell or donor lymphocyte infusion donor (not recorded which). It is not recorded whose cells these are; they may come from a transplant donor.

The chain is built from TRBV10-3 and TRBJ2-3; possibly TRBD1 for D (6 bases). Between the trimmed V and J ends, which lost 4 bases and 0 bases, there was a span of 14 bases. The germline gives CDR1 ENHRY, CDR2 SYGVKD. CDR3 length: 16 residues. The CDR3 protein is CAISGNGQLSTDTQYF. The CDR3 DNA reads TGTGCCATCAGTGGGAATGGACAGCTTAGCACAGATACGCAGTATTTT.

The chain has TRBV20-1 and TRBJ1-1, with a weak D call TRBD1 (6 bases). Looked up from germline, CDR1 is DFQATT and CDR2 is SNEGSKA (reference sequence). This CDR3 has 11 amino acids. The V gene lost 7 bases and the J gene lost 8 bases, with 14 bases spanning the gap. The CDR3 here is CSGRQGYEAFF. CDR3 DNA sequence: TGCAGTGGACGGCAGGGGTACGAAGCTTTCTTT.

This clonotype was seen repeatedly, ten times or more. The chain has TRBV2 and TRBJ2-1; TRBD2 matches 8 bases. V gave up 5 bases and J gave up 8 bases; unmatched junction bases: 11. Per germline, CDR1 SNHLY and CDR2 FYNNEI. The CDR3 runs 15 residues. DNA of the CDR3: TGTGCCAGCAGTCCCGGTGGGACTAGGTACTATGAGCAGTTCTTC. Encoded protein: CASSPGGTRYYEQFF. The whole variable domain, remainder taken from reference TRBV2 and TRBJ2-1, is EPEVTQTPSHQVTQMGQEVILRCVPISNHLYFYWYRQILGQKVEFLVSFYNNEISEKSEIFDDQFSVERPDGSNFTLKIRSTKLEDSAMYFCASSPGGTRYYEQFFGPGTRLTVL.

V and J are TRBV12-3 or TRBV12-4 and TRBJ2-2; D ambiguous. The ends were cut back, 5 bases at V and 6 bases at J, with 22 bases in the middle. CDR3 length equals 17 residues. CDR3 bases: TGTGCCAGCAGTGCACCAGGCCTAAGTGTGATTTCCGGGGAGCTGTTTTTT. It codes for CASSAPGLSVISGELFF.

V is TRBV4-3 and J is TRBJ2-5; D possibly corresponds to TRBD1 (5 bases). CDR3 length: 14 residues. The germline V gene encodes CDR1 LGHNA and CDR2 YSLEER. The V and J ends lost 4 bases and 2 bases respectively, with 11 bases between them. The CDR3 protein is CASSRNDRQETQYF. The CDR3 DNA reads as TGCGCCAGCAGCCGCAACGACAGACAAGAGACCCAGTACTTC.

This clonotype was detected a few times. This chain uses TRBV12-3 or TRBV12-4 with TRBJ2-1; 10 nucleotides match TRBD2. J was trimmed by 6 bases and V by 0 bases; bases with no gene match: 8. The CDR3 is made up of 17 amino acids. CDR3 sequence reads: CASSLAQVAGGFNEQFF. The DNA of the CDR3 is TGTGCCAGCAGTTTAGCGCAGGTAGCGGGAGGTTTCAATGAGCAGTTCTTC.

The genes are TRBV7-3 and TRBJ2-2; the match to TRBD2 covers 10 bases. The CDR3 runs 14 residues. Trimming took 5 bases from V and 5 from J; bases not matched to a gene: 2. Germline V lookup: CDR1 SGHTA, CDR2 FQGTGA. The CDR3, as DNA: TGTGCCAGCAGCCAGCGGGAGGGGACCGGGGAGCTGTTTTTT. It yields the protein CASSQREGTGELFF.

Many counts were recorded for this clonotype. The rearrangement joins TRBV20-1 to TRBJ1-5, with D unclear. The CDR3 extends over 17 amino acids. The ends were cut back, 3 bases at V and 5 bases at J, with 23 bases in the middle. CDR1 DFQATT and CDR2 SNEGSKA come from the germline V gene (reference sequence). The CDR3 bases are TGCAGTGCTAGTGACTCGGGGATGAAGGTTTCGGATCAGCCCCAGCATTTT. It translates to CSASDSGMKVSDQPQHF.

This clonotype came up a few times. V is TRBV20-1 and J is TRBJ2-7, with D tentatively TRBD1 (6 bases). CDR3 size: 14 residues. The germline CDR1 and CDR2 sequences are DFQATT and SNEGSKA (reference sequence). Trimming pared 6 bases from V and 3 bases from J, leaving 18 bases between. CDR3 DNA: TGCAGTGCCACAAACTGGGACACCTTCTACGAGCAGTACTTC. The encoded protein is CSATNWDTFYEQYF.

This clonotype was counted between two and nine times. V gene TRBV20-1 combines with J gene TRBJ1-1, with TRBD1 as a possible D gene (5 bases). Germline loops: CDR1 DFQATT, CDR2 SNEGSKA (reference sequence). CDR3 length: 14 residues. V lost 4 bases and J 4 bases, leaving 16 bases between the germline ends. CDR3 region: CSAKKTGGGTEAFF. CDR3 in DNA: TGCAGTGCTAAAAAGACGGGGGGTGGCACTGAAGCTTTCTTT.

The sample holds many counts of this clonotype. The chain employs TRBV10-3 and TRBJ2-7; possible D gene TRBD2, 6 bases. CDR1 and CDR2 (germline): ENHRY, SYGVKD. The V end was cut by 3 bases, the J end by 2 bases, with 20 bases between. The CDR3 covers 17 residues. In DNA, the CDR3 is TGTGCCATCAGTGAAGGGACTGCCACACCGCTGACCTACGAGCAGTACTTC. Its translation is CAISEGTATPLTYEQYF.

This clonotype was detected a few times. CDR3 loop: CASSLAGAYDYGYTF. The DNA for the CDR3 is TGTGCCAGCAGTTTAGCGGGGGCCTATGACTATGGCTACACCTTC. The rearrangement links TRBV12-3 or TRBV12-4 to TRBJ1-2, with D possibly matching TRBD1 (6 bases). The CDR3 covers 15 residues. V dropped 0 bases and J dropped 3 bases, with 11 bases sitting between them.

This rearrangement joins TRBV7-9 to TRBJ2-1; TRBD2 aligns across 9 bases. The CDR3 has 15 amino acids. With V trimmed by 2 bases and J by 9 bases, 8 bases remained unmatched. CDR1 and CDR2 (germline): SEHNR, FQNEAQ (reference sequence). The CDR3 bases are TGTGCCAGCAGCTTATTTCGACTAGCGGTGGGTGAGCAGTTCTTC. This codes for CASSLFRLAVGEQFF.

The rearrangement uses TRBV12-3 or TRBV12-4 and TRBJ2-1, with D uncertain. The CDR3 covers 11 residues. V was trimmed by 6 bases and J by 9 bases, leaving 9 bases between them. This CDR3 reads CASSPFSEQFF. Written as DNA, the CDR3 is TGTGCCAGCAGCCCCTTCAGTGAGCAGTTCTTC.

This chain joins TRBV6-2 or TRBV6-3 and TRBJ2-7; 8 nucleotides match TRBD2. The CDR3 runs to 12 residues. Germline lookup yields CDR1 MNHEY and CDR2 SVGEGT. V shed 6 bases and J 6 bases; nucleotides not matched to a gene: 4. CDR3 nucleotides: TGTGCCAGCAGACGGACTAGCTCCGAGCAGTACTTC. This codes for CASRRTSSEQYF.

This chain joins TRBV5-1 and TRBJ1-2; perhaps TRBD1 as D (5 bases). This CDR3 contains 15 residues. CDR1 is SGHRS, CDR2 YFSETQ, per germline. Trimming removed 0 bases at V and 6 bases at J, with 15 bases between. The CDR3 DNA is TGCGCCAGCAGCTTGGAGGACACCACACTCCATGGCTACACCTTC. It codes for CASSLEDTTLHGYTF.

The table lists this clonotype with a few counts. The rearrangement links TRBV12-3 or TRBV12-4 to TRBJ1-6; D ambiguous. The CDR3 is 15 amino acids. V gave up 6 bases and J gave up 6 bases, with 15 bases separating them. The CDR3 spells CASSPKNRVNSPLHF. CDR3 bases: TGTGCCAGCAGCCCAAAAAACAGAGTTAATTCACCCCTCCACTTT.

This clonotype appeared many times. The V call is TRBV12-3 or TRBV12-4, the J call TRBJ1-2; 8 positions match TRBD1. The V gene end was trimmed by 3 bases and the J gene end by 7 bases; junction bases not matched to a gene: 4. The CDR3 is made up of 13 amino acids. In nucleotides, the CDR3 is TGTGCCAGCAGTTTTGGTGACAGGGGTGGCTACACCTTC. Residues: CASSFGDRGGYTF.

There are a few counts of this clonotype. The J gene is TRBJ1-2, the V gene TRBV5-1; possible D gene TRBD1, 5 bases. The CDR3 contains 13 residues. Germline CDR1 is SGHRS and CDR2 is YFSETQ. Trimming removed 4 bases at V and 8 bases at J, with 15 bases between. CDR3 residues: CASSVLTGSGYTF. The CDR3 nucleotides read TGCGCCAGCAGCGTATTAACAGGATCCGGCTACACCTTC.

The rearrangement uses TRBV5-1 and TRBJ2-3; TRBD2 matches at 11 bases. CDR3 size: 15 residues. Germline CDR1 is SGHRS and CDR2 is YFSETQ. Trimming removed 4 bases from V and 4 bases from J; junction bases left unmatched: 5. CDR3 protein: CASSAISGGADTQYF. CDR3 DNA: TGCGCCAGCAGCGCTATTAGCGGGGGGGCAGATACGCAGTATTTT.

The J gene is TRBJ1-1, the V gene TRBV9; D remains ambiguous. Trimming stripped 0 bases from V and 0 bases from J, with 6 bases between. The germline CDR1 and CDR2 sequences are SGDLS and YYNGEE. The CDR3 is 14 amino acids. The CDR3 loop is CASSVVPVNTEAFF. CDR3 in DNA: TGTGCCAGCAGCGTAGTTCCAGTGAACACTGAAGCTTTCTTT.

This clonotype was detected a few times. V and J are TRBV6-1 and TRBJ1-3; D is uncertain. V was pared by 5 bases and J by 0 bases, with 17 bases between. CDR1 is MNHNS, CDR2 SASEGT, per germline. The CDR3 is 17 residues long. CDR3 residues: CASSTSLGRSSGNTIYF. The CDR3 DNA reads as TGTGCCAGCAGTACCAGCCTCGGACGGAGCTCTGGAAACACCATATATTTT.